The 8 T cell receptor beta chains reported below all come from one sample, sequenced in a study of blood T cells in healthy people across ages. Using a J-beta primer mix together with a sample-barcoded 5' primer, a second PCR was run for about 6 to 11 cycles. Using its own MiXCR run on the 5' RACE reads, TCRdb lists one record per CDR3 protein. The sample includes around 800,000 distinct CDR3 sequences, roughly 25% of them seen just once. Separately, the same data were catalogued under a study of T cells of mothers and their children.

The sample taken for sequencing was blood. The receptor set was obtained from a boy between 5 and 17 years old in good health.

This rearrangement joins TRBV12-3 or TRBV12-4 to TRBJ2-5; D ambiguous. The CDR3 is 15 amino acids. Deletions cut 4 bases from V and 4 bases from J, with 16 bases between. The CDR3: CASSSKVTLGETQYF. The CDR3 DNA sequence: TGTGCCAGCAGTTCAAAGGTGACACTGGGAGAGACCCAGTACTTC.

The chain uses TRBV7-3 and TRBJ2-3; possibly TRBD2 for D (6 bases). V was trimmed by 4 bases and J by 10 bases, leaving 12 bases between them. Germline CDR1 and CDR2: SGHTA and FQGTGA. The CDR3 consists of 12 residues. The CDR3 DNA reads TGTGCCAGCAGCTCCTCGGGGGTCCCGCAGTATTTT. Translation gives CASSSSGVPQYF.

This clonotype was picked up a small number of times. This chain links TRBV2 with TRBJ2-7, with D perhaps matching TRBD1 (5 bases). CDR3 length: 14 amino acids. CDR1 is SNHLY and CDR2 is FYNNEI in the germline V gene. V was pared by 4 bases and J by 2 bases, with 12 bases between. The CDR3 DNA follows: TGTGCCAGCAGTGTGGGGCAGGCGACCTACGAGCAGTACTTC. Amino acids: CASSVGQATYEQYF.

This clonotype appeared a few times. The V call is TRBV28, the J call TRBJ2-4, with a possible D match to TRBD1 (6 bases). Germline loops: CDR1 MDHEN, CDR2 SYDVKM. CDR3 length: 13 residues. The germline V and J ends were trimmed by 3 bases and 7 bases, with 10 bases remaining between them. CDR3 DNA: TGTGCCAGCAGTTTCAGGGGCGGGAACATTCAGTACTTC. The encoded protein is CASSFRGGNIQYF.

This clonotype was observed a few times. The chain is built from TRBV2 and TRBJ2-3, with 8 bases lining up with TRBD2. Germline V gene sequence: CDR1 SNHLY, CDR2 FYNNEI. The V gene end was trimmed by 7 bases and the J gene end by 6 bases; junction bases not matched to a gene: 9. This CDR3 comprises 14 residues. CDR3 in amino acids: CASTTRAGGDTQYF. The CDR3 bases are TGTGCCAGCACGACGCGGGCGGGAGGCGATACGCAGTATTTT.

The CDR3, as DNA: TGCAGTGCTCTGAAGAGCCAGCGGGAGACCCAGTACTTC. It translates to CSALKSQRETQYF. The chain links TRBV20-1 to TRBJ2-5, with D tentatively TRBD2 (5 bases). CDR3 length: 13 residues. Germline V gives CDR1 DFQATT, CDR2 SNEGSKA (reference sequence). Trimming removed 5 bases from V and 5 bases from J, with 15 bases in between.

This clonotype showed up just a few times. The chain recombines TRBV21-1 with TRBJ2-3; TRBD2, the table's D call, lacks a check against the DNA. TRBV21-1 is a listed pseudogene. The CDR3 consists of 17 residues. The CDR3 spells CASKGTSGGASTDTQYF. The DNA for the CDR3 is TGTGCCAGCAAAGGGACTAGCGGGGGGGCCAGCACAGATACGCAGTATTTT.

The V call is TRBV2, the J call TRBJ2-2, with 10 bases lining up with TRBD2. CDR3 length: 16 residues. The germline V gene encodes CDR1 SNHLY and CDR2 FYNNEI. The V gene end was trimmed by 6 bases and the J gene end by 2 bases; junction bases not matched to a gene: 6. The CDR3 nucleotides read TGTGCCAGCAGGCCTAGCGGGGGCCGTAACACCGGGGAGCTGTTTTTT. Amino acids: CASRPSGGRNTGELFF. Full variable domain (missing parts from reference TRBV2 and TRBJ2-2): EPEVTQTPSHQVTQMGQEVILRCVPISNHLYFYWYRQILGQKVEFLVSFYNNEISEKSEIFDDQFSVERPDGSNFTLKIRSTKLEDSAMYFCASRPSGGRNTGELFFGEGSRLTVL.